This T cell receptor (beta chain) originates from a study of T cell responses to AZD1222 COVID-19 vaccine. At the level of the study: Pooled samples include second doses given at about 4 or 12 weeks. Study conclusions and caveats: Just a handful of AZD1222 recipients were seropositive at baseline. Reports indicate that nearly half of spike-specific TCRs are directed at unmutated variant regions.

With respect to this clone: Its antigen is currently unknown.

Clones were read by immunoSEQ multiplex PCR, and TCRdb kept only the in-frame ones, dropping some. The table shows tens of thousands of clones, with approximately 84% occurring only once. The V end was cut by 0 bases, the J end by 6 bases, with 14 bases between. The CDR3 totals 16 residues. Germline V gene data show CDR1 as LGHNA and CDR2 as YNFKEQ. This chain uses TRBV4-2 with TRBJ2-2; D unresolved. The specimen was peripheral blood, collected on day 0 of AZD1222 vaccination. The sequence was obtained from an adult in good health. The CDR3 here is CASSQDRLEVPGELFF. The CDR3 DNA reads TGTGCCAGCAGCCAAGATAGGTTAGAGGTGCCCGGGGAGCTGTTTTTT.